The rows below give T cell receptor beta chains drawn from one sample of a study of Ad26.COV2.S vaccination and SARS-CoV-2 variants. Generated by immunoSEQ multiplex PCR, the TCRdb table keeps only in-frame clones and is missing some. The table lists about 460,000 clones, 70% to 90% of them singletons. The source material was peripheral blood, sampled in a trial of Ad26.COV2.S vaccine versus placebo. These receptors came from a person between 18 and 59 years old who received the Ad26.COV2.S COVID-19 vaccine or a placebo. The CDR3 runs from the conserved cysteine through the conserved F or W. A D gene is named only where the DNA matches it firmly. Only some rows state a clone size, as once, few, many or a class for expanded clones.

clone size,J gene,D gene,V gene,CDR3 DNA,CDR3 protein
-,TRBJ1-1,-,TRBV9,TGTGCCAGCAGCGTCATCACAGCCTACGAAGCTTTCTTT,CASSVITAYEAFF
-,TRBJ1-1,-,TRBV6-5,TGTGCCAGCAGTTACTCGAGGTTCTCCGGTGAAGCTTTCTTT,CASSYSRFSGEAFF
-,TRBJ2-7,TRBD1,TRBV5-3,TGTGCCAGAAGCCCCCCCCGGGGAATGGCGGGACAGGGTAACTTC,CARSPPRGMAGQGNF
-,TRBJ1-1,-,TRBV7-8,TGTGCCAGCAGCTCCCGGGACAAACGGGTAGCTTTCTTT,CASSSRDKRVAFF
-,TRBJ2-3,-,TRBV11-2,TGTGCCAGCAGCTTAAGACAGAGCACAGATACGCAGTATTTT,CASSLRQSTDTQYF
-,TRBJ2-7,-,TRBV5-3,TGTGCCAGAAGCTTGGCGGCTAACTCCTACGAGCAGTACTTC,CARSLAANSYEQYF
-,TRBJ2-3,-,TRBV11-2,TGTGCCAGCAGCTTGACCCCCGCCGGGACCCTCTCCCGAGATACGCAGTATTTT,CASSLTPAGTLSRDTQYF
-,TRBJ2-7,TRBD2,TRBV6-1,TGTGCCAGCAGTGAACCCCCTAGCGGGAGGGCCGCCTACGAGCAGTACTTC,CASSEPPSGRAAYEQYF
-,TRBJ1-6,-,TRBV7-2,TGTGCCAGCAGCTTACAGGGGAGGATAAATTCACCCCTCCACTTT,CASSLQGRINSPLHF
-,TRBJ1-1,-,TRBV7-6,TGTGCCAGCAGCTTAGGATTCAACACTGAAGCTTTCTTT,CASSLGFNTEAFF
-,TRBJ2-2,TRBD2,TRBV3-1/TRBV3-2,TGTGCCAGCAGCCAAGGACTAGCGGGAGGTAGCACCGGGGAGCTGTTTTTT,CASSQGLAGGSTGELFF
few,TRBJ1-1,-,TRBV29-1,TGCAGCCTCGAGCCCAGGCCCCATGAAGCTTTCTTT,CSLEPRPHEAFF